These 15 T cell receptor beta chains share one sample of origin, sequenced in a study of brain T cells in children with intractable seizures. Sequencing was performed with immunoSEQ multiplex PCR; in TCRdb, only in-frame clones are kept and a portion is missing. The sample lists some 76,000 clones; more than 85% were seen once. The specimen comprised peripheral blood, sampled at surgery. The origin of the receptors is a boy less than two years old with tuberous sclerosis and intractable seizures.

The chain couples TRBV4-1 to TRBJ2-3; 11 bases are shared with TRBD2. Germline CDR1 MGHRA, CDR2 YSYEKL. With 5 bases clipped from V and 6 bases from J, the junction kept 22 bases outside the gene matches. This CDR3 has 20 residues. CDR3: CASSTRLAGLITKEGDTQYF. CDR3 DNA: TGCGCCAGCAGCACTCGACTAGCGGGACTGATCACTAAGGAGGGGGATACGCAGTATTTT.

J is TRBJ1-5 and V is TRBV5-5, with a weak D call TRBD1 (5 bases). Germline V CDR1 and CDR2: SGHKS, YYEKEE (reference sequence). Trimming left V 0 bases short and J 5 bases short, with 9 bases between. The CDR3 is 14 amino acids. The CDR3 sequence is CASSLVVGDQPQHF. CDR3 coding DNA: TGTGCCAGCAGCTTGGTGGTAGGGGATCAGCCCCAGCATTTT.

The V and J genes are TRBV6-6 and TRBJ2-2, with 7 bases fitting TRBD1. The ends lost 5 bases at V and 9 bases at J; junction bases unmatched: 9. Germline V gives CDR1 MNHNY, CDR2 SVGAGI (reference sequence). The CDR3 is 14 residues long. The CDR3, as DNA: TGTGCCAGCAGTGGGGACAGCGCCCACCGGGAGCTGTTTTTT. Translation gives CASSGDSAHRELFF.

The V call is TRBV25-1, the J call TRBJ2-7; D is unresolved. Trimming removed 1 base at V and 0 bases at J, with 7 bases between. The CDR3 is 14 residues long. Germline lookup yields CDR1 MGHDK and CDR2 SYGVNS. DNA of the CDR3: TGTGCCAGCAGTGAATCAACGAGCTCCTACGAGCAGTACTTC. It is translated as CASSESTSSYEQYF.

The DNA of the CDR3 is TGTGCCAGCAGTTACTCGACAGTGAACACTGAAGCTTTCTTT. Translating it yields CASSYSTVNTEAFF. The J gene is TRBJ1-1, the V gene TRBV6-5; TRBD1 might be the D (5 bases). The CDR3 has 14 residues. Trimming took off 0 bases at V and 0 bases at J, with 5 bases between the two ends. Per the germline V gene, CDR1 is MNHEY and CDR2 is SVGAGI.

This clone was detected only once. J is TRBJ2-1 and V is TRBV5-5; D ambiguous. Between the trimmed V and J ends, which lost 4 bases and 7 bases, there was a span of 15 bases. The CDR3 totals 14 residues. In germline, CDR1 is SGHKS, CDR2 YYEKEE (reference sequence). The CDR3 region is CASSHDRTPNEQFF. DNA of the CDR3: TGTGCCAGCAGCCACGATCGGACGCCGAATGAGCAGTTCTTC.

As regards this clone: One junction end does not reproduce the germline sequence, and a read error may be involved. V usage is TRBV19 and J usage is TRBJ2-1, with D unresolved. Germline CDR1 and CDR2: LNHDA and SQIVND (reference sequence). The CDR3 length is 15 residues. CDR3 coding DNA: TGTGCCAGTTGTATTTCCGACCCCATCTACAATGAGCAGTTCTTC. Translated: CASCISDPIYNEQFF.

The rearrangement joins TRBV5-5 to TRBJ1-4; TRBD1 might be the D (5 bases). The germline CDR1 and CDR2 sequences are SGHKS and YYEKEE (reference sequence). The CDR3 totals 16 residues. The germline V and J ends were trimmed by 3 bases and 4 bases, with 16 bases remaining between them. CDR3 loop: CASSWEAGRLNEKLFF. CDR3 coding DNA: TGTGCCAGCAGCTGGGAAGCGGGACGGCTTAATGAAAAACTGTTTTTT. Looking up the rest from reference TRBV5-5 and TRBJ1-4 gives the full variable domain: DAGVTQSPTHLIKTRGQQVTLRCSPISGHKSVSWYQQVLGQGPQFIFQYYEKEERGRGNFPDRFSARQFPNYSSELNVNALLLGDSALYLCASSWEAGRLNEKLFFGSGTQLSVL.

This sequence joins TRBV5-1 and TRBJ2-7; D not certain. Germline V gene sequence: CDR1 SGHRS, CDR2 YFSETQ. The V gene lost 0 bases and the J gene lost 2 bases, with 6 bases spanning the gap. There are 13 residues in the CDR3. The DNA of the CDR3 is TGCGCCAGCAGCTTGGGGGTCCCCTACGAGCAGTACTTC. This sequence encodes CASSLGVPYEQYF.

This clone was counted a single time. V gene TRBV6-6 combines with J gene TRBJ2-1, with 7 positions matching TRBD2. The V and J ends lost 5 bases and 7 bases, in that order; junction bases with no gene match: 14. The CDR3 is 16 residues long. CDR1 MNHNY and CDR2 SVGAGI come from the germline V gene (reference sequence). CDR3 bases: TGTGCCAGCAGTCGACTCTCGCGGGAGAGGTTTAATGAGCAGTTCTTC. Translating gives CASSRLSRERFNEQFF.

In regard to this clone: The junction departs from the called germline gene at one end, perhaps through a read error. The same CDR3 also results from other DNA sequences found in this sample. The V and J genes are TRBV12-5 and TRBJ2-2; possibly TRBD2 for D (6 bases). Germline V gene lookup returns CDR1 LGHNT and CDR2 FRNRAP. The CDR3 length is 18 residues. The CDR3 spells CASGLVLGLQQGSGELFF. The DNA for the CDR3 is TGTGCTAGTGGCTTGGTACTTGGACTACAACAAGGGTCCGGGGAGCTGTTTTTT.

CDR3 sequence reads: CASSSNRLFHGYTF. As DNA, the CDR3 is TGTGCCAGCAGTTCCAATCGGTTATTCCATGGCTACACCTTC. V gene TRBV27 combines with J gene TRBJ1-2; D not resolved. The CDR3 has 14 residues. Trimming shortened V by 4 bases and J by 6 bases, and 15 bases separated the two germline ends. Germline CDR1 reads MNHEY; CDR2 reads SMNVEV (reference sequence).

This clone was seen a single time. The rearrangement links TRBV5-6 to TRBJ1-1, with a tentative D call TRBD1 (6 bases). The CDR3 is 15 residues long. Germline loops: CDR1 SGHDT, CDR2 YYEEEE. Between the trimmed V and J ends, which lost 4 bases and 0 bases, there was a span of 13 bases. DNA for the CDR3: TGTGCCAGCAGCGAGGGGGTGCCGCTGAACACTGAAGCTTTCTTT. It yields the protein CASSEGVPLNTEAFF.

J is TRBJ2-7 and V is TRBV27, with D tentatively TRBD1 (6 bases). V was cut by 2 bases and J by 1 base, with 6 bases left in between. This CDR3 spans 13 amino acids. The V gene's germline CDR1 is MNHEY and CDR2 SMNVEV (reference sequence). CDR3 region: CASSLTGSYEQYF. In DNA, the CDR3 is TGTGCCAGCAGTTTAACAGGGTCCTACGAGCAGTACTTC.

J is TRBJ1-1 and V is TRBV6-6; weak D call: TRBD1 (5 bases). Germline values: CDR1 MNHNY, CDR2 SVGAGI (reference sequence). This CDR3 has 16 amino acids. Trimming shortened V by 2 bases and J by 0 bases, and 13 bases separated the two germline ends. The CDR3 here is CASSYAAGRVNTEAFF. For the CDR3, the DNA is TGTGCCAGCAGTTACGCGGCAGGGAGGGTGAACACTGAAGCTTTCTTT.